The rows below give T cell receptor beta chains drawn from one sample of a study of shared clonotypes between healthy human individuals. Sequenced by immunoSEQ multiplex PCR; TCRdb stores in-frame clones only, minus some. The data contain under 80,000 clones, 62% of them seen just once; the ten biggest clones take up around 50%. Sequencing was performed on memory CD8+ T cells sorted from blood. The source of these receptors is a man aged 25-40 years in good health. Both conserved end residues are part of each CDR3. A D gene is named only where the DNA matches it firmly. Clone size is shown for a subset of rows, as once, few, many or a class of expanded clone.

>-|TRBJ2-2|-|13|TRBV7-9
CASSLRVTGELFF
TGTGCCAGCAGCTTACGGGTAACCGGGGAGCTGTTTTTT
>-|TRBJ2-2|TRBD2|15|TRBV13
CASSSAGGRTGELFF
TGTGCCAGCAGCTCAGCGGGAGGCCGCACCGGGGAGCTGTTTTTT
>-|TRBJ1-1|-|13|TRBV4-3
CASSQIGNTEAFF
TGCGCCAGCAGCCAAATTGGGAACACTGAAGCTTTCTTT
>many|TRBJ1-4|TRBD1|15|TRBV6-1
CASSVGQGGNEKLFF
TGTGCCAGCAGTGTAGGACAGGGCGGTAATGAAAAACTGTTTTTT
>-|TRBJ2-5|-|13|TRBV7-9
CASSFRVQETQYF
TGTGCCAGCAGCTTTAGGGTCCAAGAGACCCAGTACTTC
>-|TRBJ2-7|TRBD1|13|TRBV10-2
CASSRTGVGEQYF
TGCGCCAGCAGCCGGACAGGGGTAGGGGAGCAGTACTTC
>many|TRBJ2-5|-|15|TRBV25-1
CASSGGGQGQETQYF
TGTGCCAGCAGTGGAGGGGGGCAGGGGCAAGAGACCCAGTACTTC
>-|TRBJ1-5|-|14|TRBV27
CASSFQGINQPQHF
TGTGCCAGCAGTTTCCAGGGGATCAATCAGCCCCAGCATTTT
>-|TRBJ2-1|-|13|TRBV11-2
CASSSWDGDEQFF
TGTGCCAGCAGCTCATGGGATGGGGATGAGCAGTTCTTC
>few|TRBJ2-1|-|13|TRBV25-1
CASSGPGHNEQFF
TGTGCCAGCAGTGGACCGGGACACAATGAGCAGTTCTTC
>-|TRBJ1-3|-|14|TRBV6-5
CATSQGSSGNTIYF
TGTGCCACCTCCCAAGGGAGCTCTGGAAACACCATATATTTT
>few|TRBJ2-1|-|11|TRBV28
CASSFWGEQFF
TGTGCCAGCAGTTTTTGGGGTGAGCAGTTCTTC
>-|TRBJ2-7|TRBD2|15|TRBV19
CASSGTSGGRYEQYF
TGTGCCAGTAGTGGAACTAGCGGGGGCCGCTACGAGCAGTACTTC
>-|TRBJ1-2|-|18|TRBV28
CASQDRYQSGGLRYGYTF
TGTGCCAGTCAGGACCGGTATCAGAGTGGAGGGTTGAGATATGGCTACACCTTC
>few|TRBJ2-7|TRBD1|13|TRBV10-3
CATGTGMSYEQYF
TGTGCCACCGGGACAGGTATGTCCTACGAGCAGTACTTC
>-|TRBJ1-1|-|14|TRBV18
CASSRGGMNTEAFF
TGTGCCAGCTCGAGGGGGGGAATGAACACTGAAGCTTTCTTT
>-|TRBJ2-7|TRBD2|13|TRBV10-3
CAIGLAEIYEQYF
TGTGCCATCGGACTAGCGGAGATATACGAGCAGTACTTC
>once|TRBJ1-4|TRBD1|16|TRBV28
CASRPSGQGEGEKLFF
TGTGCCAGCAGACCCTCGGGACAGGGTGAGGGTGAAAAACTGTTTTTT
>-|TRBJ2-2|-|15|TRBV6-6
CASTRGGGNTGELFF
TGTGCCAGCACCAGAGGGGGGGGAAATACCGGGGAGCTGTTTTTT
>-|TRBJ1-4|TRBD1|15|TRBV6-1
CASSVTGSGGEKLFF
TGTGCCAGCAGCGTGACAGGGTCCGGGGGTGAAAAACTGTTTTTT
>-|TRBJ2-7|-|12|TRBV28
CASTGDSYEQYF
TGTGCCAGCACCGGAGACTCCTACGAGCAGTACTTC
>-|TRBJ2-4|-|14|TRBV9
CASSVHGSADIQYF
TGTGCCAGCAGCGTACACGGGAGTGCGGACATTCAGTACTTC
>few|TRBJ1-2|-|14|TRBV11-2
CASSLTQTAYGYTF
TGTGCCAGCAGCTTAACTCAGACAGCGTATGGCTACACCTTC
>-|TRBJ2-5|-|16|TRBV28
CASSLPGTPGLETQYF
TGTGCCAGCAGCTTGCCCGGGACGCCGGGGTTAGAGACCCAGTACTTC